This TCR beta chain was recovered during a study of OX40 agonist ivuxolimab in advanced cancers. Study-wide findings and caveats: CD8+ T cells averaged more expanded clones than CD4+.

Points on this clone: Its cognate antigen is unknown.

J gave up 8 bases and V 4 bases, and 8 bases lay outside the gene matches. The CDR3 length is 16 residues. Germline V gene sequence: CDR1 KGHSH, CDR2 LQKENI. Data came from immunoSEQ multiplex PCR; TCRdb stores just in-frame clones and leaves some out. The sample lists some 51,000 clones; around 73% were seen once. The rearrangement links TRBV18 to TRBJ2-1; 13 nucleotides line up with TRBD2. The material was CD4+ or CD8+ T cells sorted from blood, obtained in a trial of the OX40 agonist ivuxolimab. The source is an adult with an advanced solid tumor such as melanoma, head and neck, liver or kidney cancer. The CDR3, as DNA: TGTGCCAGCTCACGACAAGCACTAGCGGGAGGGGATGAGCAGTTCTTC. Its protein product is CASSRQALAGGDEQFF.